This T cell receptor beta chain was identified during a study of blood T cell repertoires in COVID-19. For the study at large: Italy, Spain and the United States were the sources of the convalescent and acute COVID-19 samples. Sample material is recorded as cDNA or gDNA derived from T cells, B-cell-depleted T cells, or PBMCs.

Original processing notes: Counts of nucleated cells, estimated from reference gene primer amplification, were obtained. Clones were sequenced by immunoSEQ multiplex PCR, and TCRdb holds only the in-frame ones, with some missing. From that table come the V and J calls and clone size; the DNA was used to work out D and trimming. The repertoire has approximately 240,000 clones, 82% of them found once; the top ten carry 4.9%. Trimming took off 4 bases at V and 1 base at J, with 16 bases between the two ends. Germline-derived CDR1 and CDR2 are MNHEY and SMNVEV (reference sequence). The CDR3 is 16 amino acids.

The chain couples TRBV27 to TRBJ1-1; a weak D match, TRBD1 (6 bases). The clonotype was recovered from a woman of 80 years or more with active or convalescent COVID-19. The sample consisted of peripheral blood. CDR3 sequence: CASSSQARGWNTEAFF. CDR3 in DNA: TGTGCCAGCAGTTCCCAAGCCAGGGGCTGGAACACTGAAGCTTTCTTT.